Reported below is one T cell receptor (beta chain). Clones were sequenced by immunoSEQ multiplex PCR, and TCRdb holds only the in-frame ones, with some missing. The table shows 80,000 or so clones, with over 80% occurring only once. CDR1 is MDHEN, CDR2 SYDVKM, per germline. Trimming removed 8 bases from V and 5 bases from J, with 10 bases in between. The CDR3 contains 12 residues. The sample is drawn from a study of T cell clones after liver transplantation. Study in general: Draws occurred before transplant, before withdrawal, and after complete or failed withdrawal.

The chain joins TRBV28 to TRBJ1-5; no definite D call. The source was CD4+ T cells from blood, collected approximately 3.5 years after liver transplant. The clonotype comes from a human patient who received a liver transplant. These T cells may partly come from the graft donor. The chain's CDR3 is CASGPVYQPQHF. The CDR3 DNA sequence: TGTGCCAGCGGGCCTGTGTATCAGCCCCAGCATTTT.